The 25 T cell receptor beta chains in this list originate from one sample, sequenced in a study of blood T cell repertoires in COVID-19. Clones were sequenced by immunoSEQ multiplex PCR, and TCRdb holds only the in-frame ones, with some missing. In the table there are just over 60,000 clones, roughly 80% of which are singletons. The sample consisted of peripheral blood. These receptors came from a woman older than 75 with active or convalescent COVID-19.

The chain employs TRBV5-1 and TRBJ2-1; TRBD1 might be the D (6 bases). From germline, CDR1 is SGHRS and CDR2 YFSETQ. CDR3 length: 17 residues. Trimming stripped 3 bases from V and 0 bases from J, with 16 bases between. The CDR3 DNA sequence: TGCGCCAGCAGCTCGCAGGGGCTAACCAACTCCTACAATGAGCAGTTCTTC. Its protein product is CASSSQGLTNSYNEQFF.

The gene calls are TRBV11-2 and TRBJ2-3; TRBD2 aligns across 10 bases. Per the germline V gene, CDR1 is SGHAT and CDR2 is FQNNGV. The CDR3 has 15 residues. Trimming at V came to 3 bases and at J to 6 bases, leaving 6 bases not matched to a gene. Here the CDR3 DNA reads TGTGCCAGCAGCTTTAGCGGGGGGATGAGCGATACGCAGTATTTT. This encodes CASSFSGGMSDTQYF.

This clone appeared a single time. This CDR3 is CASSLARHRSYEQFF. In DNA, the CDR3 is TGTGCCAGCAGCTTAGCTAGACACAGGAGCTATGAGCAGTTCTTC. The V call is TRBV11-3, the J call TRBJ2-1, with a weak D call TRBD1 (5 bases). The CDR3 is 15 residues long. CDR1 SGHNT and CDR2 YENEEA come from the germline V gene. Trimming stripped 1 base from V and 8 bases from J, with 15 bases between.

CDR3 DNA sequence: TGTGCCAGCAGGCGGGGCGGGGGCCGGGACGAGCAGTACTTC. It specifies CASRRGGGRDEQYF. The chain links TRBV7-9 to TRBJ2-7; D possibly corresponds to TRBD2 (7 bases). Trimming removed 6 bases at V and 5 bases at J, with 17 bases between. The CDR3 is 14 amino acids. Germline values: CDR1 SEHNR, CDR2 FQNEAQ (reference sequence).

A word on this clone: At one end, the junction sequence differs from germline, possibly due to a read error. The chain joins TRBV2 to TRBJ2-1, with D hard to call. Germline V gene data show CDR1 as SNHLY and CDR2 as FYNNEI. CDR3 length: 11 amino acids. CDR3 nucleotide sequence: TGTGCGAGCACCGTATACAATGAGCAGTTCTTC. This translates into CASTVYNEQFF.

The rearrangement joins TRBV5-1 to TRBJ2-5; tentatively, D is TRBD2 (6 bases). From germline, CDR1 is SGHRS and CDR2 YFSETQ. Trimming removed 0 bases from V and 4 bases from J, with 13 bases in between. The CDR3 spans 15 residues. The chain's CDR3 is CASSLDAGPGETQYF. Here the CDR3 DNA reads TGCGCCAGCAGCTTGGATGCGGGGCCGGGAGAGACCCAGTACTTC.

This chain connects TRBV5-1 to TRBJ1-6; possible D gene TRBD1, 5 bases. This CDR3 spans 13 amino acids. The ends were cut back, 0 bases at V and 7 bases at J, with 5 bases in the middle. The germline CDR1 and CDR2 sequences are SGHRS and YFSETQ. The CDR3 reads CASSLEGNSPLHF. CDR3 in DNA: TGCGCCAGCAGCTTGGAGGGGAATTCACCCCTCCACTTT.

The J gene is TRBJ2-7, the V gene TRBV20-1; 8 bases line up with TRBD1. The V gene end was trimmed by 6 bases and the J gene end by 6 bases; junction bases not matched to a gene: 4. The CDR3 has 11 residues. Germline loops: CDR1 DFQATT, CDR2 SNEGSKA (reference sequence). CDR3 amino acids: CSAEDRAEQYF. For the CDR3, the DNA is TGCAGTGCCGAGGACAGGGCCGAGCAGTACTTC.

Here the CDR3 reads CASSPMGASDTEAFF. CDR3 in DNA: TGTGCCAGCTCACCAATGGGGGCCTCGGACACTGAAGCTTTCTTT. The J gene is TRBJ1-1, the V gene TRBV18, with D possibly being TRBD1 (6 bases). V was shortened by 2 bases and J by 3 bases, with 13 bases between the two germline ends. CDR3 length: 15 amino acids. Germline values: CDR1 KGHSH, CDR2 LQKENI.

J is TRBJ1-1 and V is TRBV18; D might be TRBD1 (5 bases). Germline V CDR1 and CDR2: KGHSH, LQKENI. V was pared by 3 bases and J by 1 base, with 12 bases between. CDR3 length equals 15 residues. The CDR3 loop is CASSPTVPPNTEAFF. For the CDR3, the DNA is TGTGCCAGCTCACCGACAGTTCCCCCGAACACTGAAGCTTTCTTT.

CDR3 protein: CASSLGDNRGTQYF. Written as DNA, the CDR3 is TGTGCCAGCAGCTTAGGGGACAACCGGGGTACCCAGTACTTC. J is TRBJ2-5 and V is TRBV7-8; D perhaps matches TRBD1 (6 bases). Trimming took 1 base from V and 8 from J, leaving 14 bases between them. Germline values: CDR1 SGHVS, CDR2 FQNEAQ. The CDR3 is 14 residues long.

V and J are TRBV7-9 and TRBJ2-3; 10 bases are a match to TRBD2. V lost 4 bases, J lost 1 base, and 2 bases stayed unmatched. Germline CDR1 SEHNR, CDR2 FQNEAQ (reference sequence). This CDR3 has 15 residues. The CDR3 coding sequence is TGTGCCAGCAGCTGGGGGACTAGCGGCACAGATACGCAGTATTTT. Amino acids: CASSWGTSGTDTQYF.

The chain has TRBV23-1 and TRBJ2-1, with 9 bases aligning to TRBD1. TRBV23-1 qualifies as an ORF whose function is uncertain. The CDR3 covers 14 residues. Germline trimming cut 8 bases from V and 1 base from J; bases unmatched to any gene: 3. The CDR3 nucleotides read TGCGCCAGCTCCGGGACAGGGTCCTACAATGAGCAGTTCTTC. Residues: CASSGTGSYNEQFF.

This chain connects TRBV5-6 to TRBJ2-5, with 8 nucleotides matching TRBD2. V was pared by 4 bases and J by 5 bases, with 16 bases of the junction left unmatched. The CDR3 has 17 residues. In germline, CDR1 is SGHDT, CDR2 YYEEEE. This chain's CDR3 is CASSLETAGAPGETQYF. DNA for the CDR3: TGTGCCAGCAGCCTAGAGACAGCGGGGGCGCCGGGGGAGACCCAGTACTTC.

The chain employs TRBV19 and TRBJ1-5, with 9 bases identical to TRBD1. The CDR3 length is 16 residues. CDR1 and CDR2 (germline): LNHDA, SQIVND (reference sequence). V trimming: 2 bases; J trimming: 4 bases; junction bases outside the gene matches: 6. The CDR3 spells CASSIRGQGTNQPQHF. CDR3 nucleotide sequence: TGTGCCAGTAGTATAAGGGGACAGGGAACAAATCAGCCCCAGCATTTT.

Here the CDR3 DNA reads TGTGCCAGCAGCTATGGACAGGCAGATTTAGGGGAGCCCCAGCATTTT. Its translation is CASSYGQADLGEPQHF. V and J are TRBV7-9 and TRBJ1-5; 7 nucleotides match TRBD1. Germline V gene lookup returns CDR1 SEHNR and CDR2 FQNEAQ (reference sequence). V dropped 4 bases and J dropped 8; count of bases not matched to a gene: 14. This CDR3 is built from 16 residues. Together with reference TRBV7-9 and TRBJ1-5, the CDR3 gives the full variable domain: DTGVSQNPRHKITKRGQNVTFRCDPISEHNRLYWYRQTLGQGPEFLTYFQNEAQLEKSRLLSDRFSAERPKGSFSTLEIQRTEQGDSAMYLCASSYGQADLGEPQHFGDGTRLSIL.

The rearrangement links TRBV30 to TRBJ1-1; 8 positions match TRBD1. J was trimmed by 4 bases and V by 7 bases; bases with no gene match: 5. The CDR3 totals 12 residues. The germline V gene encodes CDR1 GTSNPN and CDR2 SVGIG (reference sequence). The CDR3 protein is CASDRGGTEAFF. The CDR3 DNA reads TGTGCCTCCGACAGGGGAGGCACTGAAGCTTTCTTT.

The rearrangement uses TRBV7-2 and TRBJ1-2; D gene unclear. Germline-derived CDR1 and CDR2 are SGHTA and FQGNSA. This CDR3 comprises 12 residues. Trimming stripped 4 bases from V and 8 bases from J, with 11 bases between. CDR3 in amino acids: CASSSAGEGYTF. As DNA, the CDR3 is TGTGCCAGCAGCTCCGCGGGAGAGGGCTACACCTTC.

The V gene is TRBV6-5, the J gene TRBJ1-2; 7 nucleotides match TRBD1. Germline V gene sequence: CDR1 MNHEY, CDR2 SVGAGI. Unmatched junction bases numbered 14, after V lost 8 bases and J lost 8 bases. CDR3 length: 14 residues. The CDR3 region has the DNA TGTGCCAGCTGGGACGGGACAGCCGTGATCGGCTACACCTTC. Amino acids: CASWDGTAVIGYTF.

In nucleotides, the CDR3 is TGCGCCAGCAGCGGTACGGGGAACACCGGGGAGCTGTTTTTT. Translating it yields CASSGTGNTGELFF. The gene calls are TRBV5-1 and TRBJ2-2; the D is unclear. This CDR3 has 14 amino acids. Trimming took 4 bases from V and 1 from J, leaving 8 bases between them. Germline CDR1 SGHRS, CDR2 YFSETQ.

The CDR3 region is CASSLGRGASDTQYF. The CDR3 nucleotides are TGTGCCAGCAGCTTGGGTAGGGGCGCGTCAGATACGCAGTATTTT. This chain uses TRBV5-4 with TRBJ2-3; D perhaps matches TRBD1 (5 bases). The length of the CDR3 is 15 residues. The germline V gene encodes CDR1 SGHNT and CDR2 YYREEE (reference sequence). V lost 0 bases and J lost 4, with 12 bases in between.

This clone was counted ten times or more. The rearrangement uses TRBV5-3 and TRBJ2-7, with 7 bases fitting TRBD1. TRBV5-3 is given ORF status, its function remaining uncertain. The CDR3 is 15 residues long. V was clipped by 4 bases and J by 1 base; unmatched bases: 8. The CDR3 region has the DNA TGTGCCAGAAGCGAAGACAGGGCCCTGTCCTACGAGCAGTACTTC. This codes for CARSEDRALSYEQYF.

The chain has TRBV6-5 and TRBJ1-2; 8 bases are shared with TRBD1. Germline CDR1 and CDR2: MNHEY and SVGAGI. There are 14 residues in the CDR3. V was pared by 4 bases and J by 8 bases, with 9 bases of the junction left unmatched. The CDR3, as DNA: TGTGCCAGCAGTTTTAGGACAGGGAGGGAAGGCTACACCTTC. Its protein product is CASSFRTGREGYTF.

The CDR3 DNA is TGTGCCAGCAGCTTACTCGGGTATGGCTACACCTTC. This encodes CASSLLGYGYTF. The gene calls are TRBV5-6 and TRBJ1-2; no clear D. V lost 2 bases, J lost 5 bases, and 7 bases lay in between. The V gene's germline CDR1 is SGHDT and CDR2 YYEEEE. This CDR3 has 12 amino acids.

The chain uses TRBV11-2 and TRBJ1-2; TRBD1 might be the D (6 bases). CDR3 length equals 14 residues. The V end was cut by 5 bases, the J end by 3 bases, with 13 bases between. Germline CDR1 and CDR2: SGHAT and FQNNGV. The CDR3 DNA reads TGTGCCAGCAGCCACGGGGGGGCGGACTATGGCTACACCTTC. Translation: CASSHGGADYGYTF.